This T cell receptor beta chain was documented in a study of a mutant IDH1 vaccine in newly diagnosed glioma. Worth noting for this clone: Antigen unknown.

The data were produced by immunoSEQ multiplex PCR, yet TCRdb's version contains in-frame clones alone and is incomplete. The sample yields 58,000 or so clones, 75% to 90% seen once. The time point denotes: week 47, end of study. Every single dose of the vaccine, 300 ug of mutant IDH1 20-mer peptide, came with topical imiquimod. The input for sequencing was PBMCs, taken from a glioma patient whose treatment included an IDH1 peptide vaccine. This clonotype originated in a woman between 45 and 65 years old with glioma.

For the CDR3, the DNA is TGCGCCAGCAGCTTGGGTCAGGGGCCCTACGAGCAGTACTTC. Amino acid sequence: CASSLGQGPYEQYF. The rearrangement joins TRBV5-1 to TRBJ2-7; D perhaps matches TRBD1 (6 bases). The CDR3 is made up of 14 amino acids. Per germline, CDR1 SGHRS and CDR2 YFSETQ. V shed 0 bases and J shed 2 bases, with 9 bases lying between them.